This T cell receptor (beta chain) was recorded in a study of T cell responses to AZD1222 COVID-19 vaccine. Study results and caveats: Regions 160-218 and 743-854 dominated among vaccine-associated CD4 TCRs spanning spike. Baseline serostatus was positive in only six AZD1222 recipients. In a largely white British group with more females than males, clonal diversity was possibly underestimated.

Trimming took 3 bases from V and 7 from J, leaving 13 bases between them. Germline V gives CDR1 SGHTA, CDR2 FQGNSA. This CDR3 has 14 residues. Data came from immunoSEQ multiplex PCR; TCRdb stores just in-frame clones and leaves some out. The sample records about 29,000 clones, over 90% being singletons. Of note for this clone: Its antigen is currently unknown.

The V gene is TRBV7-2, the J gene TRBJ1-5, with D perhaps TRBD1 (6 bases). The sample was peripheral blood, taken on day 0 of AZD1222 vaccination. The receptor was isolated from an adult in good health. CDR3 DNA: TGTGCCAGCAGCTTGGGGGGCGGTGTACAGCCCCAGCATTTT. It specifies CASSLGGGVQPQHF.